These 30 T cell receptor beta chains originate from one sample sequenced in a study of a mutant IDH1 vaccine in newly diagnosed glioma. Their antigens remain unidentified. Libraries were prepared by immunoSEQ multiplex PCR; TCRdb keeps only in-frame clonotypes and omits some of them. The sample lists about 40,000 clones, 75% to 85% seen once, with about 16% in the top ten. This sample's time point: week 11, during vaccination. A single vaccine dose contained 300 ug of mutant IDH1 20-mer peptide, and topical imiquimod was used with it. The specimen was peripheral blood mononuclear cells (PBMCs), collected from a glioma patient whose treatment included an IDH1 peptide vaccine. The source is a woman aged 25 to 39 with glioma. Some clones in this sample may be carry-over from other donors' samples.

This chain uses TRBV7-8 with TRBJ1-1; the D gene is possibly TRBD1 (5 bases). The germline V gene has CDR1 SGHVS and CDR2 FQNEAQ. CDR3 length: 12 amino acids. The V end lost 7 bases, the J end lost 6 bases, and 12 bases lay between the germline ends. CDR3 sequence: CASTPGGPEAFF. The DNA for the CDR3 is TGTGCCAGCACCCCGGGGGGTCCTGAAGCTTTCTTT.

V gene TRBV4-1 combines with J gene TRBJ2-7, with a possible D match to TRBD2 (5 bases). Trimming cost V 1 base and J 4 bases, with 11 bases left between them. The CDR3 extends over 14 amino acids. Germline values: CDR1 MGHRA, CDR2 YSYEKL. CDR3 sequence: CASSQVSGGYEQYF. The CDR3 DNA sequence: TGCGCCAGCAGCCAAGTATCTGGCGGGTACGAGCAGTACTTC.

This clone has a handful of counts. The chain uses TRBV5-1 and TRBJ2-7, with 7 bases lining up with TRBD2. The germline gives CDR1 SGHRS, CDR2 YFSETQ. The CDR3 covers 14 residues. The ends lost 5 bases at V and 2 bases at J; junction bases unmatched: 7. CDR3 sequence reads: CASSGGEFPYEQYF. For the CDR3, the DNA is TGCGCCAGCAGTGGGGGGGAGTTCCCCTACGAGCAGTACTTC.

V and J are TRBV11-2 and TRBJ1-2; D might be TRBD1 (5 bases). V gave up 0 bases and J gave up 7 bases, with 9 bases separating them. Germline V CDR1 and CDR2: SGHAT, FQNNGV. This CDR3 comprises 13 residues. Here the CDR3 DNA reads TGTGCCAGCAGCTTAGATGGGGCGTCTGGCTACACCTTC. Residues: CASSLDGASGYTF.

The rearrangement links TRBV5-4 to TRBJ1-1; D remains unclear. The CDR3 loop spans 13 amino acids. Per the germline V gene, CDR1 is SGHNT and CDR2 is YYREEE (reference sequence). Trimming removed 2 bases from V and 7 bases from J, with 12 bases in between. The CDR3 loop is CASSFSPLGEAFF. The CDR3 coding sequence is TGTGCCAGCAGCTTCTCTCCGTTGGGTGAAGCTTTCTTT. The entire variable domain, with the rest obtained from reference TRBV5-4 and TRBJ1-1, is as follows: ETGVTQSPTHLIKTRGQQVTLRCSSQSGHNTVSWYQQALGQGPQFIFQYYREEENGRGNFPPRFSGLQFPNYSSELNVNALELDDSALYLCASSFSPLGEAFFGQGTRLTVV.

The chain recombines TRBV2 with TRBJ2-3, with unresolved D. V lost 3 bases and J 2 bases, leaving 12 bases between the germline ends. Germline CDR1 and CDR2: SNHLY and FYNNEI. The CDR3 extends over 15 amino acids. The CDR3: CASSDPLQNTDTQYF. In nucleotides, the CDR3 is TGTGCCAGCAGTGATCCCCTACAAAACACAGATACGCAGTATTTT.

The rearrangement uses TRBV11-2 and TRBJ1-1, with 8 positions matching TRBD1. Germline loops: CDR1 SGHAT, CDR2 FQNNGV. This CDR3 spans 15 amino acids. V gave up 5 bases and J gave up 4 bases; unmatched junction bases: 9. The CDR3 loop is CASSARTGKGTEAFF. CDR3 DNA: TGTGCCAGCAGCGCCAGGACAGGGAAGGGCACTGAAGCTTTCTTT.

The CDR3 coding sequence is TGCAGTGCTAGAGATCTGGGAGAGCAGTACTTC. Encoded protein: CSARDLGEQYF. The chain has TRBV20-1 and TRBJ2-7; D remains unclear. Trimming stripped 0 bases from V and 7 bases from J, with 7 bases between. This CDR3 has 11 amino acids. Germline CDR1 DFQATT, CDR2 SNEGSKA (reference sequence).

This chain links TRBV5-5 with TRBJ2-7, with D tentatively TRBD2 (5 bases). This CDR3 is 15 amino acids long. Germline lookup yields CDR1 SGHKS and CDR2 YYEKEE (reference sequence). V was clipped by 5 bases and J by 5 bases, with 20 bases between them. Here the CDR3 DNA reads TGTGCCAGCAGGTTAGGACTGACCTCCGGGGACGAGCAGTACTTC. Residues: CASRLGLTSGDEQYF.

CDR3 amino acids: CAIRAGGQGTLNEQFF. CDR3 in DNA: TGTGCCATCAGGGCCGGGGGCCAGGGGACCCTCAATGAGCAGTTCTTC. The chain carries TRBV10-3 and TRBJ2-1; D is perhaps TRBD1 or TRBD2 (6 bases each). Deletions cut 6 bases from V and 6 bases from J, with 21 bases between. Germline-derived CDR1 and CDR2 are ENHRY and SYGVKD. The length of the CDR3 is 16 residues.

The J gene is TRBJ2-7, the V gene TRBV19; a possible D gene is TRBD1 (7 bases). The CDR3 spans 14 residues. Trimming took off 3 bases at V and 3 bases at J, with 12 bases between the two ends. The V gene's germline CDR1 is LNHDA and CDR2 SQIVND (reference sequence). The CDR3 spells CASSIGGGGYEQYF. As DNA, the CDR3 is TGTGCCAGTAGTATTGGAGGGGGCGGCTACGAGCAGTACTTC.

The chain is built from TRBV7-9 and TRBJ1-2; a possible D gene is TRBD1 (5 bases). Germline CDR1 reads SEHNR; CDR2 reads FQNEAQ (reference sequence). V was trimmed by 6 bases and J by 6 bases, leaving 20 bases between them. The CDR3 extends over 15 amino acids. This chain's CDR3 is CASSSGSGPNDGYTF. DNA of the CDR3: TGTGCCAGCAGTTCAGGGAGTGGACCCAACGATGGCTACACCTTC.

The chain carries TRBV2 and TRBJ2-1, with no clear D. V dropped 4 bases and J dropped 4 bases, with 5 bases sitting between them. The CDR3 extends over 12 amino acids. Germline V gene sequence: CDR1 SNHLY, CDR2 FYNNEI. The CDR3 DNA is TGTGCCAGCAGTGGCAGGTACAATGAGCAGTTCTTC. It yields the protein CASSGRYNEQFF.

The V call is TRBV27, the J call TRBJ2-5; D may correspond to TRBD1 or TRBD2 (6 bases each). This CDR3 region has 15 residues. V was clipped by 2 bases and J by 1 base, with 11 bases between them. Germline V gene sequence: CDR1 MNHEY, CDR2 SMNVEV (reference sequence). This CDR3 is CASSLAWGAQETQYF. The CDR3 DNA sequence: TGTGCCAGCAGTTTAGCCTGGGGGGCCCAAGAGACCCAGTACTTC.

The chain recombines TRBV15 with TRBJ1-1; no clear D gene. The V gene lost 4 bases and the J gene lost 5 bases, with 5 bases spanning the gap. The CDR3 has 11 amino acids. Germline values: CDR1 LNHNV, CDR2 YYDKDF (reference sequence). The CDR3 reads CATSIGTEAFF. The CDR3 DNA sequence: TGTGCCACCAGCATAGGGACTGAAGCTTTCTTT.

The V gene is TRBV29-1, the J gene TRBJ2-3; TRBD2 agrees at 15 bases. This CDR3 contains 14 residues. Germline loops: CDR1 SQVTM, CDR2 ANQGSEA. The V and J ends lost 4 bases and 9 bases, in that order; junction bases with no gene match: 5. The CDR3 sequence: CSVAGGLAGGTQYF. CDR3 bases: TGCAGCGTTGCTGGTGGACTAGCGGGGGGGACGCAGTATTTT.

The chain uses TRBV27 and TRBJ1-1; the D is unclear. CDR1 and CDR2 from the germline V gene are MNHEY and SMNVEV (reference sequence). The ends were cut back, 2 bases at V and 0 bases at J, with 7 bases in the middle. This CDR3 contains 14 residues. The CDR3 here is CASSLNRVNTEAFF. The CDR3 coding sequence is TGTGCCAGCAGTTTAAACAGAGTGAACACTGAAGCTTTCTTT.

In DNA, the CDR3 is TGTGCCAGCAGTGAGGGACAGGGCCATCAGCCCCAGCATTTT. Translated, it gives CASSEGQGHQPQHF. This chain links TRBV2 with TRBJ1-5; 9 bases align to TRBD1. Trimming at V came to 3 bases and at J to 5 bases, leaving 2 bases not matched to a gene. Germline V gives CDR1 SNHLY, CDR2 FYNNEI. This CDR3 spans 14 amino acids.

The genes are TRBV25-1 and TRBJ2-7, with a possible D match to TRBD2 (5 bases). Germline lookup yields CDR1 MGHDK and CDR2 SYGVNS. V was pared by 6 bases and J by 6 bases, with 12 bases between. The CDR3 is 12 residues long. The DNA of the CDR3 is TGTGCCAGCAGCGCACTAGGGAGCGAGCAGTACTTC. This codes for CASSALGSEQYF.

This chain links TRBV7-3 with TRBJ1-2; TRBD1 aligns across 8 bases. Germline V gene data show CDR1 as SGHTA and CDR2 as FQGTGA. Trimming at V came to 6 bases and at J to 6 bases, leaving 6 bases not matched to a gene. The CDR3 is 13 residues long. The CDR3 DNA is TGTGCCAGCAGTCAAGGGACAGGCGATGGCTACACCTTC. It is translated as CASSQGTGDGYTF.

The chain has TRBV30 and TRBJ2-7; D is possibly TRBD1 or TRBD2 (5 bases each). Trimming shortened V by 3 bases and J by 1 base, and 19 bases separated the two germline ends. The CDR3 is 16 residues long. CDR1 GTSNPN and CDR2 SVGIG come from the germline V gene (reference sequence). CDR3 nucleotides: TGTGCCTGGAGCGGACGACCGGGGCTAAATTCCTACGAGCAGTACTTC. It encodes CAWSGRPGLNSYEQYF.

This chain connects TRBV10-2 to TRBJ2-7; 7 bases agree with TRBD1. The V gene's germline CDR1 is WSHSY and CDR2 SAAADI. Losses at the gene ends were 0 bases for V and 4 bases for J; bases not matched to a gene: 3. The CDR3 sequence is 14 residues long. The CDR3 coding sequence is TGCGCCAGCAGTGAGTCCCAGACAGGGTACGAGCAGTACTTC. It specifies CASSESQTGYEQYF.

The V and J genes are TRBV28 and TRBJ1-5, with D unclear. The length of the CDR3 is 14 residues. Germline V gives CDR1 MDHEN, CDR2 SYDVKM. Trimming took 4 bases from V and 5 from J, leaving 12 bases between them. The CDR3 spells CASSYPRRYQPQHF. The DNA of the CDR3 is TGTGCCAGCAGTTACCCCAGAAGGTATCAGCCCCAGCATTTT.

In this sample, this clone is medium-sized. Here the CDR3 reads CASTDRGDRVNYGYTF. In nucleotides, the CDR3 is TGTGCCAGCACCGACAGGGGGGACAGGGTTAACTATGGCTACACCTTC. This chain uses TRBV28 with TRBJ1-2; 9 bases agree with TRBD1. The CDR3 contains 16 residues. The V gene's germline CDR1 is MDHEN and CDR2 SYDVKM. V lost 7 bases to trimming and J lost 1 base; unmatched junction nucleotides: 10.

The CDR3 spells CASSWGGARTEAFF. As DNA, the CDR3 is TGCGCCAGCAGCTGGGGAGGGGCGCGAACTGAAGCTTTCTTT. The chain has TRBV5-1 and TRBJ1-1, with D possibly matching TRBD1 (5 bases). The CDR3 length is 14 residues. CDR1 SGHRS and CDR2 YFSETQ come from the germline V gene. V lost 3 bases and J lost 5, with 14 bases in between.

This sequence joins TRBV7-9 and TRBJ1-2; D may be TRBD1 (6 bases). V lost 5 bases to trimming and J lost 4 bases, with 11 bases between them. The CDR3 extends over 13 amino acids. Germline loops: CDR1 SEHNR, CDR2 FQNEAQ (reference sequence). This CDR3 is CASSLETGYGYTF. CDR3 coding DNA: TGTGCCAGCAGCCTTGAGACAGGCTATGGCTACACCTTC. The full variable domain, with the rest looked up from reference TRBV7-9 and TRBJ1-2, is DTGVSQNPRHKITKRGQNVTFRCDPISEHNRLYWYRQTLGQGPEFLTYFQNEAQLEKSRLLSDRFSAERPKGSFSTLEIQRTEQGDSAMYLCASSLETGYGYTFGSGTRLTVV.

V usage is TRBV7-9 and J usage is TRBJ2-1, with 8 bases that match TRBD2. CDR1 SEHNR and CDR2 FQNEAQ come from the germline V gene (reference sequence). The J segment lost 7 bases and the V segment lost 5 bases, leaving 10 bases of the junction unmatched. The CDR3 is 15 residues long. The CDR3, as DNA: TGTGCCAGCAGCCCCGAGGAGCGGGAGAAAAATGAGCAGTTCTTC. This sequence encodes CASSPEEREKNEQFF.

The chain has TRBV4-1 and TRBJ2-7; 9 bases agree with TRBD1. CDR1 and CDR2 from the germline V gene are MGHRA and YSYEKL. V shed 3 bases and J 6 bases; nucleotides not matched to a gene: 3. The CDR3 contains 13 residues. In DNA, the CDR3 is TGCGCCAGCAGCCACGGGACAGGGTTCGAGCAGTACTTC. Residues: CASSHGTGFEQYF.

This clone was seen a single time. The genes are TRBV12-5 and TRBJ2-1; 8 bases line up with TRBD2. Germline V lookup: CDR1 LGHNT, CDR2 FRNRAP. V lost 2 bases to trimming and J lost 4 bases; unmatched junction nucleotides: 10. The CDR3 extends over 17 amino acids. This CDR3 reads CASGLPHSSGRYNEQFF. CDR3 bases: TGTGCTAGTGGTTTGCCCCACTCTAGCGGGCGTTACAATGAGCAGTTCTTC.

This chain joins TRBV12-5 and TRBJ1-5, with 7 bases that match TRBD1. This CDR3 contains 13 residues. Per the germline V gene, CDR1 is LGHNT and CDR2 is FRNRAP. V gave up 2 bases and J gave up 10 bases; unmatched junction bases: 5. The CDR3 bases are TGTGCTAGTGGTTTGAGGACAGGCCGCCCCCAGCATTTT. Translated, it gives CASGLRTGRPQHF.